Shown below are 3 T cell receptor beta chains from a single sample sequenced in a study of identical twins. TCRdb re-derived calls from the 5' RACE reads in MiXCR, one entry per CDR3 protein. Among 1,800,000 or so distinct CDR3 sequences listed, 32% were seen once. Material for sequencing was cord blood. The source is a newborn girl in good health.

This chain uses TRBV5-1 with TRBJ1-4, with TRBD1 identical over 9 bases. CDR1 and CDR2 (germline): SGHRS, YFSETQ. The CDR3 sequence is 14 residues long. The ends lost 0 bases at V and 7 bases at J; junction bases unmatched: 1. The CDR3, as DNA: TGCGCCAGCAGCTTGGCGGGACAGGGTGAAAAACTGTTTTTT. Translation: CASSLAGQGEKLFF. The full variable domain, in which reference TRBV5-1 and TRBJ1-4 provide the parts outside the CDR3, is KAGVTQTPRYLIKTRGQQVTLSCSPISGHRSVSWYQQTPGQGLQFLFEYFSETQRNKGNFPGRFSGRQFSNSRSEMNVSTLELGDSALYLCASSLAGQGEKLFFGSGTQLSVL.

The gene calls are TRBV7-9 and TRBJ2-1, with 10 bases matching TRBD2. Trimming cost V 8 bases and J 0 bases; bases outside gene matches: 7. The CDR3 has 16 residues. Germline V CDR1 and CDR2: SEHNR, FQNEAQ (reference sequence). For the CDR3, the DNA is TGTGCCAGCCGCCACCCTAGCGGGAGCTCCTACAATGAGCAGTTCTTC. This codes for CASRHPSGSSYNEQFF.

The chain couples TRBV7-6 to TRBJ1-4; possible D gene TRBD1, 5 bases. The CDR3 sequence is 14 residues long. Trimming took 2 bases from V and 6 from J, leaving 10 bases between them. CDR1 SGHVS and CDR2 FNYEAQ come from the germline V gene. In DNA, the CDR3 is TGTGCCAGCAGCTTAAGGACATCGGATGAAAAACTGTTTTTT. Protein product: CASSLRTSDEKLFF.